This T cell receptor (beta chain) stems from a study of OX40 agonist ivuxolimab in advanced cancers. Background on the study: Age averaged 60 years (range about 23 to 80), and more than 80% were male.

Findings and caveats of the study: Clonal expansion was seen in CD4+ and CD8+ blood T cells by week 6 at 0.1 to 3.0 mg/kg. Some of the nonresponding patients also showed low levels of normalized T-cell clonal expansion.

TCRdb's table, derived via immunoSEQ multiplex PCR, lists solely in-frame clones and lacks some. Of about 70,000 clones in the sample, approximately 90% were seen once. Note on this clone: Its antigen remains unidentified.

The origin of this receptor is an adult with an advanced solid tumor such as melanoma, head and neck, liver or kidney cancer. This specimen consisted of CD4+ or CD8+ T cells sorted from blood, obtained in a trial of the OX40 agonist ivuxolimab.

CDR3: CASSYSIMTGTEAFF. CDR3 sequence (DNA): TGTGCCAGCAGTTACTCCATTATGACCGGGACTGAAGCTTTCTTT. The rearrangement links TRBV6-5 to TRBJ1-1; unclear D gene. CDR1 and CDR2 (germline): MNHEY, SVGAGI. Trimming stripped 0 bases from V and 5 bases from J, with 13 bases between. The CDR3 has 15 amino acids.